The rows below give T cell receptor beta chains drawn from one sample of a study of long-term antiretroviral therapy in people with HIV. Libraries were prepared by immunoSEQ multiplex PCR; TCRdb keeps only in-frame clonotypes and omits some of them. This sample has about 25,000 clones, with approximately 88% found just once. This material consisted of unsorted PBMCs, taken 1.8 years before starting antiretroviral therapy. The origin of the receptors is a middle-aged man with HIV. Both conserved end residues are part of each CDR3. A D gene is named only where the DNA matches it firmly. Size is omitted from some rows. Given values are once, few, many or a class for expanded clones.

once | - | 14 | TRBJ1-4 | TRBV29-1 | TGCAGCGTTGAAGAATTAGGGAAAGATGAAAAACTGTTTTTT | CSVEELGKDEKLFF
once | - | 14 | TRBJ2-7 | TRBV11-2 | TGTGCCAGCAGCTTTTTTCAGGGAACCTACGAGCAGTACTTC | CASSFFQGTYEQYF
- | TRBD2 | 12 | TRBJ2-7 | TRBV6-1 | TGTGCCAGCAGTGGACTAGCGGGCGAGCAGTACTTC | CASSGLAGEQYF
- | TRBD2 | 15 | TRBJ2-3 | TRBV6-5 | TGTGCCAGCAGTTACTGGACTAGCGGGGAAGGGACGCAGTATTTT | CASSYWTSGEGTQYF
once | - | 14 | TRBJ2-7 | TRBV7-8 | TGTGCCAGCAGCTTCCGGGAGACGGACTACGAGCAGTACTTC | CASSFRETDYEQYF
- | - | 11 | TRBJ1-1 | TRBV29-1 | TGCAGCGTCCTGGATTACACTGAAGCTTTCTTT | CSVLDYTEAFF
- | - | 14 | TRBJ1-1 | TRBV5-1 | TGCGCCAGCAGCGGCGGACAGTATAACACTGAAGCTTTCTTT | CASSGGQYNTEAFF
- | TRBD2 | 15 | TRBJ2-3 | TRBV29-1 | TGCAGCGCCCAAGGTGGGGGACTAGTTGCAGATACGCAGTATTTT | CSAQGGGLVADTQYF
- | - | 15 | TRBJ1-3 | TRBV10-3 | TGTGCCATCAGTGACGGGCCGAGATCTGGAAACACCATATATTTT | CAISDGPRSGNTIYF
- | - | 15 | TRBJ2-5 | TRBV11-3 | TGTGCCAGCAGCTTAGGAGCAGGGAAACAAGAGACCCAGTACTTC | CASSLGAGKQETQYF
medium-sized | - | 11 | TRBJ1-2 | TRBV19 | TGTGCCAGTGCCGGGTATGGCGGCTACACCTTC | CASAGYGGYTF
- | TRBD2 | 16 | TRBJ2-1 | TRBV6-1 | TGTGCCAGCAGTGTTAGGGTAGCGGGAGTAAGGAATGAGCAGTTCTTC | CASSVRVAGVRNEQFF
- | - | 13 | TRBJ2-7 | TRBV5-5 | TGTGCCAGCAGCTTGCGAGGGTATGGCGAGCAGTACTTC | CASSLRGYGEQYF
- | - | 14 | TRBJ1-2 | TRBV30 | TGTGCCTGGAACCGGGACTCCCTCTTTGAGGGCTACACCTTC | CAWNRDSLFEGYTF
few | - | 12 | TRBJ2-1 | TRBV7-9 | TGTGCCAGCACCTACTCCTACAATGAGCAGTTCTTC | CASTYSYNEQFF
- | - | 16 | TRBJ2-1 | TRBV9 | TGTGCCAGCAGCGTAGACCCCAGGGACTCCTACAATGAGCAGTTCTTC | CASSVDPRDSYNEQFF
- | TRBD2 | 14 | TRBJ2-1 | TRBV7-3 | TGTGCCAGCAGCCTGGTAGCGGGAGGCAATGAGCAGTTCTTC | CASSLVAGGNEQFF
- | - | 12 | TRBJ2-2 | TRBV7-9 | TGTGCCAGCGTTAAGCCCTCCGGGGAGCTGTTTTTT | CASVKPSGELFF
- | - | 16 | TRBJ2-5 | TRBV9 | TGTGCCAGCAGCGTAGGGGGGCTTGCCCCTCAAGAGACCCAGTACTTC | CASSVGGLAPQETQYF
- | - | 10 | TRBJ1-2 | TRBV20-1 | TGCAGTGCCGAGGGTTATGGCTACACCTTC | CSAEGYGYTF
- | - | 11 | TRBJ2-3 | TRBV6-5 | TGTGCCAGCAGTTCCCCAGATACGCAGTATTTT | CASSSPDTQYF
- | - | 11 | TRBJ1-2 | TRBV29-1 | TGCAGCGCGATGGTTAACTATGGCTACACCTTC | CSAMVNYGYTF
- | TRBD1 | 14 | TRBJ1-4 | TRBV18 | TGTGCCAGCGCTCCGGGACAGGGGCGTGAAAAACTGTTTTTT | CASAPGQGREKLFF
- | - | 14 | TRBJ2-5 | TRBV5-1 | TGCGCCAGCAGCTTGGGGCAGGTCGAAGAGACCCAGTACTTC | CASSLGQVEETQYF
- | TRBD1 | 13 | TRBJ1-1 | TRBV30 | TGTGCCTGGAGTGGCCAGGGGGACACTGAAGCTTTCTTT | CAWSGQGDTEAFF
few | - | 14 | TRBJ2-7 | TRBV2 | TGTGCCAGCAGCTCGACAGGGACTACCTACGAGCAGTACTTC | CASSSTGTTYEQYF
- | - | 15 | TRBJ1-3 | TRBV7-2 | TGTGCCAGCAGCCGGGGTTGGAGCTCTGGAAACACCATATATTTT | CASSRGWSSGNTIYF
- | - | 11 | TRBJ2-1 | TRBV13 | TGTGCCAGCAGCTTAAACGATGAGCAGTTCTTC | CASSLNDEQFF
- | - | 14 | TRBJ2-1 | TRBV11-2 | TGTGCCAGCAGCTGGGACTCTTCCTACAATGAGCAGTTCTTC | CASSWDSSYNEQFF
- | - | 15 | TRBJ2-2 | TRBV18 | TGTGCCAGCTCACCACAAGGCACGAGCACCGGGGAGCTGTTTTTT | CASSPQGTSTGELFF
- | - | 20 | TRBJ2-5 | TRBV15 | TGTGCCACCAGGGACTCTCCCAGGGGCCGTCTAAAAGATGGCCAAGAGACCCAGTACTTC | CATRDSPRGRLKDGQETQYF
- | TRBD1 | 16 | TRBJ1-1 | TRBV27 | TGTGCCAGCAGTTTATTAACAGGGGGCAGGTTGACTGAAGCTTTCTTT | CASSLLTGGRLTEAFF
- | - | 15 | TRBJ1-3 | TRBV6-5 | TGTGCCAGCAGTTACTCTGGGTACTCTGGAAACACCATATATTTT | CASSYSGYSGNTIYF
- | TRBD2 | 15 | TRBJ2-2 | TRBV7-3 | TGTGCCAGCAGCTCCTTAGCGGGGGGGACCGGGGAGCTGTTTTTT | CASSSLAGGTGELFF
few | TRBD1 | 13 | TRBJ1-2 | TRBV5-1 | TGCGCCAGCAGCCGGGACAGGGACTATGGCTACACCTTC | CASSRDRDYGYTF
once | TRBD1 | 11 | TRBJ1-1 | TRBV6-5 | TGTGCCAGCAGCGGGACAGGAGAAGCTTTCTTT | CASSGTGEAFF
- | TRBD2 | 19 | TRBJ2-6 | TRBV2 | TGTGCCAGCAGTCTCCGGACTAGCGGGAGTGCCTCTGGGGCCAACGTCCTGACTTTC | CASSLRTSGSASGANVLTF
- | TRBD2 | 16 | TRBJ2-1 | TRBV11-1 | TGTGCCAGCAGCTTAGTTGGGACTAGCAGATACAATGAGCAGTTCTTC | CASSLVGTSRYNEQFF
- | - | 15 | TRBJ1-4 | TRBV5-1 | TGCGCCAGCAGCTTACAGGGTAGCCCTAATGAAAAACTGTTTTTT | CASSLQGSPNEKLFF
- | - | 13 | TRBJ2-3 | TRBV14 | TGTGCCAGCAGCTACAGGGGCACAGATACGCAGTATTTT | CASSYRGTDTQYF
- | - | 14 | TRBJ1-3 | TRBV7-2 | TGTGCCACCCAAACGGGGGGCTCTGGAAACACCATATATTTT | CATQTGGSGNTIYF
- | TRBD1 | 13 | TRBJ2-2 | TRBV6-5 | TGTGCCACCACGGGACAGCTCACCGGGGAGCTGTTTTTT | CATTGQLTGELFF
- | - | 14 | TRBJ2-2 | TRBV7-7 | TGTGCTAGCAGCTTAGCAGGGGCGGGCGGGGAGCTGTTTTTT | CASSLAGAGGELFF
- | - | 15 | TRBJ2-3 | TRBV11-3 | TGTGCCAGCAGCTACCGAGGCGTTAGCACAGATACGCAGTATTTT | CASSYRGVSTDTQYF
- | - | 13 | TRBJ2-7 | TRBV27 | TGTGCCAGCAGGGAAGGACCCGAGGGGGAGCAGTACTTC | CASREGPEGEQYF
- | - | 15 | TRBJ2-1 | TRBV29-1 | TGCAGCGTTGATAAGGGGAAACGGGGTTTCGATGAGCAGTTCTTC | CSVDKGKRGFDEQFF
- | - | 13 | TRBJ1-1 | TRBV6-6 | TGTGCCAGCAGTTTAGAGGGTACCACTGAAGCTTTCTTT | CASSLEGTTEAFF
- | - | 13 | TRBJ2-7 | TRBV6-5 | TGTGCCAGCAGTTACTCTGGGACCGGCGAGCAGTACTTC | CASSYSGTGEQYF
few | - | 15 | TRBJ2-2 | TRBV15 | TGTGCCACCACAACTCGGGCTAGCGACACCGGGGAGCTGTTTTTT | CATTTRASDTGELFF
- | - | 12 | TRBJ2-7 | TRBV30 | TGTGCCTGGAGATCCGGGACCTACGAGCAGTACTTC | CAWRSGTYEQYF
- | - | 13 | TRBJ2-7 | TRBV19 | TGTGCCAGTAGTCCCGAACAGGGTGAGGAGCAGTACTTC | CASSPEQGEEQYF